The present T cell receptor beta chain was sequenced within a study of human T cells and chemical hapten exposure. Per the germline V gene, CDR1 is MNHEY and CDR2 is SVGEGT. The CDR3 consists of 17 residues. The V end was cut by 2 bases, the J end by 1 base, with 16 bases between. TCRdb re-analysed the RACE reads in MiXCR, keeping a single row per CDR3 protein. Of roughly 380,000 distinct CDR3 sequences in the sample, just under 6.5% were seen once. The sample's time point: patch test 2, 6 weeks after DPC sensitization. Treatment defined: therapeutic diphenylcyclopropenone sensitization with weekly scalp DPC.

The gene calls are TRBV6-2 or TRBV6-3 and TRBJ2-3, with D possibly called TRBD1 or TRBD2 (6 bases each). The specimen comprised whole blood, sampled in connection with sensitization to the hapten diphenylcyclopropenone (DPC). This TCR derives from a woman under 30 with alopecia areata. Some clones in this sample may be carry-over from other donors' samples. The CDR3 DNA sequence: TGTGCCAGCAGTTACGATCCCGGGGGCGAGGGCACAGATACGCAGTATTTT. This sequence encodes CASSYDPGGEGTDTQYF.